The sequence of this T cell receptor beta chain was determined in a study of identical twins. This clonotype appeared many times. Its antigen is currently unknown. The CDR3 contains 15 residues. V lost 5 bases, J lost 2 bases, and 14 bases lay in between. CDR1 is SGHTA and CDR2 is FQGNSA in the germline V gene. Notes on the study in general: Models underestimated TCR alpha sharing (out-of-frame) in monozygotic twins.

Each CDR3 protein is one row after TCRdb ran MiXCR on the 5' RACE reads. The table records about 250,000 distinct CDR3 sequences, about 8% of them present only once. This sample also appeared in a second study, on yellow fever vaccine responses in identical twins.

V is TRBV7-2 and J is TRBJ2-3; D gene unclear. This TCR came from a woman in her late teens or twenties in good health. The sequencing input was CD8+ T cells sorted from blood. CDR3 DNA sequence: TGTGCCAGCAGCCCACCTTTTGGGTTCACAGATACGCAGTATTTT. The encoded protein is CASSPPFGFTDTQYF.